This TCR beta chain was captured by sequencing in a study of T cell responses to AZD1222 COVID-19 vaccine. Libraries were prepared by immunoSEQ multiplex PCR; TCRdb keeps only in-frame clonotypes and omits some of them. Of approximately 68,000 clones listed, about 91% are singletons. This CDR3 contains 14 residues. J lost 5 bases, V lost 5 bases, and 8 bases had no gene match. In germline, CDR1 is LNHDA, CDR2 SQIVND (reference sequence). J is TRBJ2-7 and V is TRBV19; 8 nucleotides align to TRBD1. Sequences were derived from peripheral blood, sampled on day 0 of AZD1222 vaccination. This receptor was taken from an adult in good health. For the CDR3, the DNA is TGTGCCAGTAGTCCGAGACAGGGGAAAGACGAGCAGTACTTC. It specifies CASSPRQGKDEQYF. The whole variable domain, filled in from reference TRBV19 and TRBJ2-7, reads DGGITQSPKYLFRKEGQNVTLSCEQNLNHDAMYWYRQDPGQGLRLIYYSQIVNDFQKGDIAEGYSVSREKKESFPLTVTSAQKNPTAFYLCASSPRQGKDEQYFGPGTRLTVT.